The TCR beta chain described here comes from a study of blood T cell repertoires in COVID-19. Whole-study context: COVID-19 samples, acute and convalescent, were from the United States, Italy and Spain. PBMCs, B-cell-depleted T cells, or T cells were the source of the cDNA or gDNA that made up the material.

Trimming removed 2 bases from V and 5 bases from J, with 7 bases in between. Germline lookup yields CDR1 MNHEY and CDR2 SVGAGI. CDR3 length equals 13 residues. This clone was observed a single time. Assay used: immunoSEQ multiplex PCR; TCRdb lists only in-frame clones, some missing. The sample records approximately 300,000 clones, approximately 90% being singletons. Sequences were obtained from peripheral blood. The source of this sequence is a man in his thirties or forties with acute or convalescent COVID-19. The V and J genes are TRBV6-5 and TRBJ1-5, with D uncertain. This CDR3 reads CASSYDIDQPQHF. The CDR3 DNA is TGTGCCAGCAGTTACGATATAGATCAGCCCCAGCATTTT.